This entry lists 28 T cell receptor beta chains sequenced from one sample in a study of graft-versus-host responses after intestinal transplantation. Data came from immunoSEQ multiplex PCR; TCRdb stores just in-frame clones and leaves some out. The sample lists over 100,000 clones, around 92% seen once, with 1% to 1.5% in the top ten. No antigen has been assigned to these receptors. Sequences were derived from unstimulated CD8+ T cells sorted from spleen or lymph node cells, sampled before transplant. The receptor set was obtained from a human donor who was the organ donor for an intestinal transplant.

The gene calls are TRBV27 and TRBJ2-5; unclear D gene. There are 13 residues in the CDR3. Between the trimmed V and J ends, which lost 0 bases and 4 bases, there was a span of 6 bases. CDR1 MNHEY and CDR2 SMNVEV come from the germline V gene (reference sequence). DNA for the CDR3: TGTGCCAGCAGTTTATCACCCCTAGAGACCCAGTACTTC. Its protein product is CASSLSPLETQYF.

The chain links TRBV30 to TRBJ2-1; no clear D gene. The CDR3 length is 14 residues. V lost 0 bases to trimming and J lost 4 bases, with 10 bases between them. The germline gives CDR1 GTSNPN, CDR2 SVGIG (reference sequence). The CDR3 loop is CAWSVGLVYNEQFF. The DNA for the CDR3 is TGTGCCTGGAGTGTAGGGCTGGTTTACAATGAGCAGTTCTTC.

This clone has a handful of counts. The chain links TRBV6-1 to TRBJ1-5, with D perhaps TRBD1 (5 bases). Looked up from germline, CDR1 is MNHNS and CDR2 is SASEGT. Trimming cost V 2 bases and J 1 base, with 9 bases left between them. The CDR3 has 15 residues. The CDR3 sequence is CASSEWGRSNQPQHF. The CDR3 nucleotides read TGTGCCAGCAGTGAATGGGGGAGGAGCAATCAGCCCCAGCATTTT.

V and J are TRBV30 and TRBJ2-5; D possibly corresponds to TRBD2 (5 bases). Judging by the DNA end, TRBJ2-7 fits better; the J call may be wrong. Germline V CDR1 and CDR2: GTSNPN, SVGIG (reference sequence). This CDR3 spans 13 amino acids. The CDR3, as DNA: TGTGCCTGGAGTGTCGGCGGGTCCTACGAGCAGTACTTC. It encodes CAWSVGGSYEQYF.

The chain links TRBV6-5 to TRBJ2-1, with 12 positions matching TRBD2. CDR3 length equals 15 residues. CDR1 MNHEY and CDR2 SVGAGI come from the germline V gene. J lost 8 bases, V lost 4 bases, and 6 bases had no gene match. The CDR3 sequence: CASSSLAGGPDEQFF. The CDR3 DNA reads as TGTGCCAGCAGTTCTCTAGCGGGAGGGCCGGATGAGCAGTTCTTC.

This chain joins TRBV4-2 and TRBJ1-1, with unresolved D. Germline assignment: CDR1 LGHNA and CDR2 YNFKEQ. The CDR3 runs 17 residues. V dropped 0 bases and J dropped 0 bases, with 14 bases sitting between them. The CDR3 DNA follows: TGTGCCAGCAGCCAAGAGTGGACTCTTGGCATGAACACTGAAGCTTTCTTT. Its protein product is CASSQEWTLGMNTEAFF.

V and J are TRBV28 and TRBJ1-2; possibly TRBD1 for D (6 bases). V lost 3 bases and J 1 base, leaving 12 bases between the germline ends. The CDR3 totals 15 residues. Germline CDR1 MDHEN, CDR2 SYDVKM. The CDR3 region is CASSFEGGINYGYTF. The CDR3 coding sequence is TGTGCCAGCAGTTTTGAAGGGGGAATTAACTATGGCTACACCTTC.

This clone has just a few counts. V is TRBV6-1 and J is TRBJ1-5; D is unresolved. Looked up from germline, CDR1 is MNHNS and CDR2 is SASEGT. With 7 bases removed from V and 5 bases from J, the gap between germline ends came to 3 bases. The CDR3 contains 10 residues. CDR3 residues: CASNHQPQHF. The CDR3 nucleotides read TGTGCCAGCAATCATCAGCCCCAGCATTTT.

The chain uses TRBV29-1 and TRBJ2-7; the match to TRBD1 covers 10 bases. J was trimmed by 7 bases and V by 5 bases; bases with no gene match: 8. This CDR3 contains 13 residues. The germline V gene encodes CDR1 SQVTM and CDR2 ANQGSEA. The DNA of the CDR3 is TGCAGCGTTACCGGGACAGGGGTAGGAGAGCAGTACTTC. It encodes CSVTGTGVGEQYF.

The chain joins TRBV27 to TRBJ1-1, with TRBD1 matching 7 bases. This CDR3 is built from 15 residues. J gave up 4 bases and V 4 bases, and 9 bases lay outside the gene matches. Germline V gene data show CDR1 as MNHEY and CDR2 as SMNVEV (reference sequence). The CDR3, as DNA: TGTGCCAGCAGTTCAGCCCAGGGGGACACCACTGAAGCTTTCTTT. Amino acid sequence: CASSSAQGDTTEAFF.

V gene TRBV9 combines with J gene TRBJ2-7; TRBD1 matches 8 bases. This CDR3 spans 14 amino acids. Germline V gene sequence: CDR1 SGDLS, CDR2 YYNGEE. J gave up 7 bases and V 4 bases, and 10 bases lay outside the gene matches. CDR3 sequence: CASSTTGQGEEQYF. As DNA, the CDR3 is TGTGCCAGCAGCACAACCGGACAGGGCGAAGAGCAGTACTTC.

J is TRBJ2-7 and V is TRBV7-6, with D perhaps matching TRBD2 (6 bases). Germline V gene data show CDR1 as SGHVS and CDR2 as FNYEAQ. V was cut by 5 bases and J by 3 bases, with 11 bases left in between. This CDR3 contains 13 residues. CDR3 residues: CASSLDGSYEQYF. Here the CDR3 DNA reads TGTGCCAGCAGCCTCGACGGGAGCTACGAGCAGTACTTC.

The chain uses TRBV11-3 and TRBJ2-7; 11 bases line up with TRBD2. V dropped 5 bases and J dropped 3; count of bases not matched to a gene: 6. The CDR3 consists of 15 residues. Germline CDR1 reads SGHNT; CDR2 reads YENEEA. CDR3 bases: TGTGCCAGCAGCGCACGGACTAGCGGGTGCTACGAGCAGTACTTC. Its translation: CASSARTSGCYEQYF.

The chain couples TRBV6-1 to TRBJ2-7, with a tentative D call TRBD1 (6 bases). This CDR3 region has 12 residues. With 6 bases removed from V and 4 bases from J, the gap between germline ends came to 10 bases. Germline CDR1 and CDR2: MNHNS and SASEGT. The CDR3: CASSLTGYEQYF. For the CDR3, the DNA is TGTGCCAGCAGCCTGACAGGATACGAGCAGTACTTC.

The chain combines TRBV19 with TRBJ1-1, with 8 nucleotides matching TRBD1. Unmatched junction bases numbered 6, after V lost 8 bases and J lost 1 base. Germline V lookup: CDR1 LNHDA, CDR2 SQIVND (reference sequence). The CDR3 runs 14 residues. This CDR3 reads CASRTGQGNTEAFF. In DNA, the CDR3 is TGTGCCAGTCGAACTGGACAGGGGAACACTGAAGCTTTCTTT.

The DNA for the CDR3 is TGTGCCAGCGTTACCACGACAGGGGGAGGACCCTCCTACGAGCAGTACTTC. Amino acid sequence: CASVTTTGGGPSYEQYF. The rearrangement uses TRBV2 and TRBJ2-7, with 9 nucleotides matching TRBD1. This CDR3 is 17 amino acids long. Germline V gene data show CDR1 as SNHLY and CDR2 as FYNNEI. J lost 0 bases, V lost 8 bases, and 14 bases had no gene match.

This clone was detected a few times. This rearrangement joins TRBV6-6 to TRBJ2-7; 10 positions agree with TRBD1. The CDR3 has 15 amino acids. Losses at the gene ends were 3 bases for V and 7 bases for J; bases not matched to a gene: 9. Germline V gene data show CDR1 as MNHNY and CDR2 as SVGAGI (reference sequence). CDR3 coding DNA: TGTGCCAGCAGTTATATGACAGGGGGCTCGGGAGAGCAGTACTTC. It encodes CASSYMTGGSGEQYF.

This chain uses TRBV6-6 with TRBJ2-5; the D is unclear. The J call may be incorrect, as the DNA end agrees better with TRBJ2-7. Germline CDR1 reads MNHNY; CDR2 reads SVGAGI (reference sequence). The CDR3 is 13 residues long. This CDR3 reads CASSPGPTYEQYF. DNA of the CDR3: TGTGCCAGCAGCCCGGGCCCGACCTACGAGCAGTACTTC.

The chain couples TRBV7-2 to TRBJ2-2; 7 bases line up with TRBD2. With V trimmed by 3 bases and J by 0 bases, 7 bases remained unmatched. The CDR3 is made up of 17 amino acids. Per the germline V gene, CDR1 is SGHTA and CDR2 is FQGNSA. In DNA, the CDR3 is TGTGCCAGCAGCTTCCCTACTAGCGCCCCGAACACCGGGGAGCTGTTTTTT. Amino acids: CASSFPTSAPNTGELFF.

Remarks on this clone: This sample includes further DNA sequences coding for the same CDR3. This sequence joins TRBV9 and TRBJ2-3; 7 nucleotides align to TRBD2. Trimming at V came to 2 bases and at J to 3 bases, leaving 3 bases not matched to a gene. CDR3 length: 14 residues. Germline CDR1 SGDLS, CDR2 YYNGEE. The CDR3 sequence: CASSVGSGTDTQYF. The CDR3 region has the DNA TGTGCCAGCAGCGTCGGTAGCGGGACAGATACGCAGTATTTT.

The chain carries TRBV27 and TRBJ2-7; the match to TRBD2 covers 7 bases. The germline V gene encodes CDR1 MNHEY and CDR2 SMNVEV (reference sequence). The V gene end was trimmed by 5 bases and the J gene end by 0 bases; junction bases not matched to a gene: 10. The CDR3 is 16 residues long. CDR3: CASSPLGGRASYEQYF. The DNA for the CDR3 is TGTGCCAGCAGTCCCCTGGGGGGGAGGGCCTCCTACGAGCAGTACTTC.

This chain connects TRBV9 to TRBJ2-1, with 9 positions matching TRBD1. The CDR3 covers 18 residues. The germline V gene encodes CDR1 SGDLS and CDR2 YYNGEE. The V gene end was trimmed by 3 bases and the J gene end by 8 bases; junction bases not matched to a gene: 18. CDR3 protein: CASSERDRAYFYGDEQFF. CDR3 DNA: TGTGCCAGCAGCGAACGGGACAGGGCCTACTTCTATGGGGATGAGCAGTTCTTC.

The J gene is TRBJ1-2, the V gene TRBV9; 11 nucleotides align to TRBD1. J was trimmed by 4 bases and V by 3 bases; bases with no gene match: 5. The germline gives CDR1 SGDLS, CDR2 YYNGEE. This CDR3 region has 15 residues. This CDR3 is CASSGPGQGVYGYTF. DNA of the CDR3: TGTGCCAGCAGCGGGCCGGGACAGGGGGTCTATGGCTACACCTTC.

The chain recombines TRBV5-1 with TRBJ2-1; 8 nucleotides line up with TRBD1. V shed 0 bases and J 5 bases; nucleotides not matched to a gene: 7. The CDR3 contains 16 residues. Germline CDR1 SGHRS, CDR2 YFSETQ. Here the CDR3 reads CASSLDLGTGNNEQFF. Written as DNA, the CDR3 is TGCGCCAGCAGCTTGGACCTCGGGACAGGTAACAATGAGCAGTTCTTC. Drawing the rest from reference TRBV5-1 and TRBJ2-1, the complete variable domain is KAGVTQTPRYLIKTRGQQVTLSCSPISGHRSVSWYQQTPGQGLQFLFEYFSETQRNKGNFPGRFSGRQFSNSRSEMNVSTLELGDSALYLCASSLDLGTGNNEQFFGPGTRLTVL.

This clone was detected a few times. CDR3 region: CASSQGYRDRGPYDEQYF. For the CDR3, the DNA is TGCGCCAGCAGCCAAGGATACCGGGACAGGGGCCCCTACGACGAGCAGTACTTC. The V gene is TRBV4-1, the J gene TRBJ2-7; 10 nucleotides match TRBD1. Unmatched junction bases numbered 14, after V lost 1 base and J lost 5 bases. CDR3 length equals 18 residues. Looked up from germline, CDR1 is MGHRA and CDR2 is YSYEKL.

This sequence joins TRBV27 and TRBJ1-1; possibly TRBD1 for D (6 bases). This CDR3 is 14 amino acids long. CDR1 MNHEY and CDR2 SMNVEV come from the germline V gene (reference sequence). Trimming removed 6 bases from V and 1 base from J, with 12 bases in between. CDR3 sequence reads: CASRFQGPNTEAFF. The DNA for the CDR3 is TGTGCCAGCAGGTTTCAGGGGCCGAACACTGAAGCTTTCTTT.

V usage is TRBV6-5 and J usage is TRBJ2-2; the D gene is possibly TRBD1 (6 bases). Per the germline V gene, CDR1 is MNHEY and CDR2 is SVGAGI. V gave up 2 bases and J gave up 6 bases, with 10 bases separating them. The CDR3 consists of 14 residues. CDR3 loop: CASSYTTGPGELFF. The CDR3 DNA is TGTGCCAGCAGTTACACGACAGGCCCCGGGGAGCTGTTTTTT.

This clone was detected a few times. CDR3 loop: CASSESTWTGDYEQYF. CDR3 in DNA: TGCGCCAGCAGTGAGTCTACCTGGACTGGGGACTACGAGCAGTACTTC. The rearrangement joins TRBV10-2 to TRBJ2-7; D perhaps matches TRBD2 (5 bases). The germline V gene encodes CDR1 WSHSY and CDR2 SAAADI. V was shortened by 0 bases and J by 3 bases, with 15 bases between the two germline ends. CDR3 size: 16 residues.